Presented here are 10 T cell receptor beta chains from one specimen sequenced in a study of long-term antiretroviral therapy in people with HIV. It was version v3.0 of the immunoSEQ assay that was run at survey level. Produced via immunoSEQ multiplex PCR; TCRdb's table is partial and in-frame only. The table shows about 38,000 clones, with roughly 80% occurring only once. The sample here was unsorted PBMCs, taken 1.5 years after starting antiretroviral therapy. These receptors originate from a man aged 18 to 30 with HIV.

This chain uses TRBV29-1 with TRBJ2-7, with D perhaps TRBD2 (5 bases). CDR1 SQVTM and CDR2 ANQGSEA come from the germline V gene. Between the trimmed V and J ends, which lost 4 bases and 4 bases, there was a span of 14 bases. The CDR3 loop spans 13 amino acids. The CDR3 coding sequence is TGCAGCGTTGTTGCTAGCATTCCGTACGAGCAGTACTTC. Amino acid sequence: CSVVASIPYEQYF.

About this clone: One end of the junction is discordant with germline, which a read error may explain. The CDR3 here is CASNLNRGTGELFF. For the CDR3, the DNA is TGTGCCAGCAACTTAAATCGGGGCACCGGGGAGCTGTTTTTT. The chain joins TRBV7-2 to TRBJ2-2, with D perhaps TRBD2 (5 bases). The V gene's germline CDR1 is SGHTA and CDR2 FQGNSA. There are 14 residues in the CDR3.

The chain couples TRBV5-1 to TRBJ2-7; TRBD1 is a possible D gene (6 bases). The CDR3 length is 17 residues. Trimming stripped 0 bases from V and 2 bases from J, with 18 bases between. Germline CDR1 is SGHRS and CDR2 is YFSETQ. In nucleotides, the CDR3 is TGCGCCAGCAGCTTGGGTAGGAGGACCGGACAGCCCTACGAGCAGTACTTC. Protein product: CASSLGRRTGQPYEQYF. Supplemented by reference TRBV5-1 and TRBJ2-7, the full variable domain reads KAGVTQTPRYLIKTRGQQVTLSCSPISGHRSVSWYQQTPGQGLQFLFEYFSETQRNKGNFPGRFSGRQFSNSRSEMNVSTLELGDSALYLCASSLGRRTGQPYEQYFGPGTRLTVT.

This sequence joins TRBV7-6 and TRBJ2-7; 10 positions agree with TRBD1. This CDR3 comprises 14 residues. J gave up 2 bases and V 5 bases, and 3 bases lay outside the gene matches. The germline gives CDR1 SGHVS, CDR2 FNYEAQ. CDR3 DNA: TGTGCCAGCAGCGATGGGACAGGGGCCTACGAGCAGTACTTC. It is translated as CASSDGTGAYEQYF.

V is TRBV10-1 and J is TRBJ2-5; D remains unclear. Per the germline V gene, CDR1 is WNHNN and CDR2 is SYGVQD (reference sequence). This CDR3 comprises 14 residues. V lost 0 bases, J lost 5 bases, and 10 bases lay in between. The CDR3 DNA reads as TGCGCCAGCAGTGAGTCGGCCCGTGGGGAGACCCAGTACTTC. This gives the protein CASSESARGETQYF.

The CDR3: CASSLTGYSYEQYF. CDR3 bases: TGTGCCAGCAGCTTGACAGGCTACTCCTACGAGCAGTACTTC. The genes are TRBV5-6 and TRBJ2-7; possible D gene TRBD1, 5 bases. V lost 1 base and J lost 0, with 8 bases in between. Germline-derived CDR1 and CDR2 are SGHDT and YYEEEE. The CDR3 contains 14 residues.

This clone turned up a few times. The genes are TRBV4-2 and TRBJ2-5; D is perhaps TRBD2 (6 bases). The CDR3 is made up of 17 amino acids. Germline V CDR1 and CDR2: LGHNA, YNFKEQ. V lost 4 bases and J 4 bases, leaving 22 bases between the germline ends. The chain's CDR3 is CASSPTWGEVALETQYF. CDR3 nucleotide sequence: TGTGCCAGCAGCCCTACCTGGGGGGAAGTGGCTTTAGAGACCCAGTACTTC.

V and J are TRBV6-5 and TRBJ2-2; 9 nucleotides align to TRBD2. Trimming at V came to 2 bases and at J to 4 bases, leaving 2 bases not matched to a gene. The CDR3 consists of 15 residues. Germline CDR1 and CDR2: MNHEY and SVGAGI. In DNA, the CDR3 is TGTGCCAGCAGTTACGCTAGCGGGGTCACCGGGGAGCTGTTTTTT. This encodes CASSYASGVTGELFF.

The CDR3 DNA follows: TGTGCCAGCAGCACGGACAGGGGGCCAAATGAGCAGTTCTTC. It codes for CASSTDRGPNEQFF. V and J are TRBV5-6 and TRBJ2-1, with TRBD1 identical over 11 bases. This CDR3 spans 14 amino acids. Looked up from germline, CDR1 is SGHDT and CDR2 is YYEEEE. V was clipped by 4 bases and J by 7 bases; unmatched bases: 4.

V usage is TRBV7-2 and J usage is TRBJ2-7, with 14 bases that match TRBD2. J gave up 6 bases and V 5 bases, and 15 bases lay outside the gene matches. The length of the CDR3 is 18 residues. The V gene's germline CDR1 is SGHTA and CDR2 FQGNSA. The CDR3 region is CASSRYTGTSGSPLEQYF. Here the CDR3 DNA reads TGTGCCAGCAGCCGTTATACCGGGACTAGCGGGAGCCCACTCGAGCAGTACTTC.